The subject of this entry is one T cell receptor beta chain. What it binds is not known. TCRdb's table, derived via immunoSEQ multiplex PCR, lists solely in-frame clones and lacks some. There are some 170,000 clones in the sample; roughly 95% occur only once, and roughly 0.83% lies in the top ten. This CDR3 is built from 14 residues. The ends were cut back, 1 base at V and 4 bases at J, with 8 bases in the middle. CDR1 and CDR2 (germline): SGHNT, YYREEE (reference sequence). The data stem from a study of cytomegalovirus exposure and HLA in healthy donors. Study-wide results and limits: Specific recognition of CMV antigens was confirmed in vitro for a few chains (all CMV-associated). The study listed 164 cytomegalovirus-associated TCR beta chains. Many donors carried some public TCRs, although rarity characterized most TCR sequences.

The chain combines TRBV5-4 with TRBJ2-2; the D gene is possibly TRBD2 (5 bases). This receptor was taken from a woman aged 18 to 35 in good health and CMV-seronegative. The sequenced sample was PBMCs. CDR3 loop: CASSLLTSTGELFF. The CDR3 nucleotides are TGTGCCAGCAGCTTGCTTACTAGCACCGGGGAGCTGTTTTTT.